This T cell receptor (beta chain) was sequenced during a study of T cell changes during pregnancy in multiple sclerosis. The repertoire was sequenced with immunoSEQ multiplex PCR; TCRdb's copy has only in-frame clones and lacks some. The sample lists 39,000 or so clones, around 90% occurring once. The specimen was CD8+ T cells from peripheral blood mononuclear cells, collected in the first trimester of pregnancy. This sequence originates from a female donor with multiple sclerosis, enrolled in a pregnancy study.

The CDR3 bases are TGTGCCAGCAGTCCTACGGGGACAGGGGATGAAAAACTGTTTTTT. It specifies CASSPTGTGDEKLFF. The J gene is TRBJ1-4, the V gene TRBV7-8; 10 bases agree with TRBD1. This CDR3 comprises 15 residues. Germline V lookup: CDR1 SGHVS, CDR2 FQNEAQ. V lost 6 bases and J lost 6; bases outside the gene matches: 7.